This TCR beta chain was recorded in a study of shared clonotypes between healthy human individuals. Study results and caveats: Limited genetic and exposure-history diversity came from having few donors. Larger estimated richness was generally seen in naive subsets than in memory subsets.

V lost 5 bases and J lost 9, with 17 bases in between. CDR3 length: 14 amino acids. Germline V lookup: CDR1 MDHEN, CDR2 SYDVKM. About this clone itself: Its antigen is not identified.

Sequencing was performed with immunoSEQ multiplex PCR; in TCRdb, only in-frame clones are kept and a portion is missing. The data hold around 2,000,000 clones, with 93% observed a single time. Naive CD8 cells were CD45RO-negative, positively selected for CCR7, excluding terminally differentiated effector memory CD45RA+ cells. The rearrangement uses TRBV28 and TRBJ2-1; weak D call: TRBD2 (6 bases). This receptor was identified in a man younger than 30 in good health. Some clones in this sample may be carry-over from other donors' samples. Sequenced input: naive CD8+ T cells from PBMCs. The CDR3 DNA reads TGTGCCAGCAGTCTCCCCCCCGAGCGGGCTGAGCAGTTCTTC. It translates to CASSLPPERAEQFF.